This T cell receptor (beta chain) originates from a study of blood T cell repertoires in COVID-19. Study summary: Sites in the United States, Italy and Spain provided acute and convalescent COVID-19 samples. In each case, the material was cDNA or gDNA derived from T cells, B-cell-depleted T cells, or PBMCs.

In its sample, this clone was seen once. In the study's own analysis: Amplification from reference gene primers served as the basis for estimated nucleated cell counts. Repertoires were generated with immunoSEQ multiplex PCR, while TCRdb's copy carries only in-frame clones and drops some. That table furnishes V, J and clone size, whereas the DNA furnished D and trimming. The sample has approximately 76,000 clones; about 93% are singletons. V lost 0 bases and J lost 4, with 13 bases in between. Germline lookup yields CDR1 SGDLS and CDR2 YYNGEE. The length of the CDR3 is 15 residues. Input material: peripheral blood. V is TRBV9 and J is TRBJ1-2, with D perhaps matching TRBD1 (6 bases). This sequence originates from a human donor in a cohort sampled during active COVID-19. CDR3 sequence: CASSVATGTAYGYTF. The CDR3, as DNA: TGTGCCAGCAGCGTAGCTACAGGGACGGCCTATGGCTACACCTTC.